The sequence of this TCR beta chain was determined in a study of blood T cells in healthy people across ages. The use of a sample-barcoded 5' primer and a J-beta primer mix characterized a second PCR of roughly 6 to 11 cycles. A single record per CDR3 protein comes from TCRdb applying MiXCR to the 5' RACE reads. The top ten clones hold roughly 2.1% of a sample with over 1,500,000 distinct CDR3 sequences, roughly 52% of them seen once. V lost 8 bases and J lost 4; bases outside the gene matches: 5. In germline, CDR1 is SNHLY, CDR2 FYNNEI. This CDR3 spans 13 amino acids. This clonotype came up once. The receptor comes from a middle-aged woman in good health. The chain carries TRBV2 and TRBJ1-2; TRBD1 agrees at 9 bases. The material sequenced was blood. The CDR3 nucleotides read TGTGCCAGCGGGGGACAGGGCCTCTATGGCTACACCTTC. It yields the protein CASGGQGLYGYTF.